Following are 29 T cell receptor beta chains from one sample sequenced in a study of CD8+ T cells in alopecia areata. Extracted RNA was reverse transcribed into cDNA, the sequencing template. Clones were read by immunoSEQ multiplex PCR, and TCRdb kept only the in-frame ones, dropping some. This sample has 270,000 or so clones; 58% occur once, and the top ten carry approximately 1.7%. The treatment here: oral pan-JAK inhibitor, 5-10 mg twice daily. This specimen consisted of CD4+ T cells sorted from blood, obtained at week 24, from a patient treated with tofacitinib. These receptors all stem from a human donor with alopecia areata.

This clone appeared a single time. As DNA, the CDR3 is TGTGCCAGCAGCACCCAGGGGGGGCGAGAGCAGTTCTTC. This encodes CASSTQGGREQFF. V gene TRBV13 combines with J gene TRBJ2-1; D is possibly TRBD1 or TRBD2 (7 bases each). The CDR3 consists of 13 residues. V was cut by 5 bases and J by 10 bases, with 15 bases left in between. Germline assignment: CDR1 PRHDT and CDR2 FYEKMQ (reference sequence).

This clone was counted a few times. The chain carries TRBV30 and TRBJ1-5; maybe TRBD1 (5 bases). CDR3 size: 16 residues. Germline V gene lookup returns CDR1 GTSNPN and CDR2 SVGIG (reference sequence). Trimming removed 0 bases from V and 2 bases from J, with 14 bases in between. Here the CDR3 reads CAWSVRLGHGNQPQHF. Here the CDR3 DNA reads TGTGCCTGGAGTGTACGATTGGGGCACGGCAATCAGCCCCAGCATTTT.

This chain connects TRBV7-9 to TRBJ1-1; D is unclear. Germline lookup yields CDR1 SEHNR and CDR2 FQNEAQ (reference sequence). This CDR3 has 13 amino acids. V was shortened by 6 bases and J by 1 base, with 9 bases between the two germline ends. DNA for the CDR3: TGTGCCAGCAGGTTTACAGAGAACACTGAAGCTTTCTTT. Protein sequence: CASRFTENTEAFF.

Only one count was recorded for this clone. The chain couples TRBV5-7 to TRBJ1-5; TRBD1 might be the D (5 bases). TRBV5-7 is given ORF status, its function remaining uncertain. CDR3 size: 14 residues. V was shortened by 6 bases and J by 8 bases, with 18 bases between the two germline ends. CDR3 residues: CASTPSGVGKPQHF. Written as DNA, the CDR3 is TGTGCCAGCACCCCATCGGGGGTGGGGAAGCCCCAGCATTTT.

The chain couples TRBV5-1 to TRBJ2-5; D gene uncertain. CDR3 length: 13 residues. The V and J ends lost 2 bases and 5 bases respectively, with 10 bases between them. Germline CDR1 and CDR2: SGHRS and YFSETQ. CDR3 sequence reads: CASSFTADETQYF. The CDR3 region has the DNA TGCGCCAGCAGCTTTACAGCCGACGAGACCCAGTACTTC.

This rearrangement joins TRBV4-1 to TRBJ2-2; D is unclear. Per the germline V gene, CDR1 is MGHRA and CDR2 is YSYEKL. The length of the CDR3 is 14 residues. V lost 0 bases and J 7 bases, leaving 9 bases between the germline ends. The DNA of the CDR3 is TGCGCCAGCAGCCAAGAAGGTCTTTTCGGGGAGCTGTTTTTT. Encoded protein: CASSQEGLFGELFF.

This sequence joins TRBV19 and TRBJ2-1; 7 bases are a match to TRBD2. After removal of 1 base from V and 3 bases from J, the junction contained 9 bases not matched to a gene. Germline assignment: CDR1 LNHDA and CDR2 SQIVND (reference sequence). The CDR3 is 17 residues long. The CDR3 bases are TGTGCCAGTAGTATAGGGCCTACGGGGGGTGGCTACAATGAGCAGTTCTTC. Translation: CASSIGPTGGGYNEQFF.

The genes are TRBV10-3 and TRBJ2-7; 7 bases map to TRBD1. The length of the CDR3 is 15 residues. The V gene end was trimmed by 7 bases and the J gene end by 0 bases; junction bases not matched to a gene: 9. CDR1 and CDR2 (germline): ENHRY, SYGVKD. The CDR3: CAITRQGGGSYEQYF. CDR3 coding DNA: TGTGCCATCACCAGACAGGGCGGTGGCTCCTACGAGCAGTACTTC.

This chain connects TRBV5-1 to TRBJ2-5; D is unclear. The V gene's germline CDR1 is SGHRS and CDR2 YFSETQ. V dropped 2 bases and J dropped 5 bases, with 7 bases sitting between them. The CDR3 sequence is 12 residues long. The CDR3 sequence is CASSFLQETQYF. The CDR3 DNA is TGCGCCAGCAGCTTCCTCCAGGAGACCCAGTACTTC.

This clone was seen only a few times. The junction differs from germline at one of its ends, possibly a read error. The chain uses TRBV5-6 and TRBJ1-2; a possible D gene is TRBD1 (5 bases). The CDR3 runs 13 residues. Germline CDR1 and CDR2: SGHDT and YYEEEE. The CDR3 nucleotides read TGTGCCAGCAGCTTGGGGGGACTGAGGGATATGCTCTTC. The encoded protein is CASSLGGLRDMLF.

On this clone: Since the CDR3 does not end with the conserved phenylalanine or tryptophan, this likely comes from a read error. Because the CDR3's place on the DNA is in doubt, the DNA is left out and the CDR3 is given as listed by TCRdb. The chain uses TRBV27 and TRBJ2-7. CDR1 and CDR2 (germline): MNHEY, SMNVEV (reference sequence). The CDR3 has 11 amino acids, counting both end residues. CDR3 protein: CASSRPATTGQ.

Only a few counts were recorded for this clone. The V gene is TRBV15, the J gene TRBJ1-5; no clear D. This CDR3 spans 13 amino acids. The V gene's germline CDR1 is LNHNV and CDR2 YYDKDF (reference sequence). Trimming pared 0 bases from V and 10 bases from J, leaving 10 bases between. CDR3 in DNA: TGTGCCACCAGCAGAGAAGCGTGGGATCCCCAGCATTTT. This sequence encodes CATSREAWDPQHF.

The DNA for the CDR3 is TGCGCCAGCAGCCGTAGCGGCGGGACCTACGAGCAGTACTTC. Translation gives CASSRSGGTYEQYF. The J gene is TRBJ2-7, the V gene TRBV4-3; D might be TRBD2 (6 bases). This CDR3 is 14 amino acids long. Per the germline V gene, CDR1 is LGHNA and CDR2 is YSLEER. Trimming pared 4 bases from V and 2 bases from J, leaving 12 bases between.

The chain combines TRBV29-1 with TRBJ1-1; D is perhaps TRBD1 (5 bases). V gave up 5 bases and J gave up 1 base, with 8 bases separating them. In germline, CDR1 is SQVTM, CDR2 ANQGSEA. This CDR3 spans 12 amino acids. CDR3 protein: CSVRGWNTEAFF. CDR3 nucleotides: TGCAGCGTTCGGGGGTGGAACACTGAAGCTTTCTTT.

The chain has TRBV5-4 and TRBJ1-2, with D possibly TRBD1 on 5 matching bases. Germline assignment: CDR1 SGHNT and CDR2 YYREEE (reference sequence). V was clipped by 5 bases and J by 6 bases, with 17 bases between them. CDR3 length: 14 residues. This chain's CDR3 is CASRPWQGGDGYTF. The CDR3 DNA reads TGTGCCAGCAGACCCTGGCAGGGCGGGGATGGCTACACCTTC.

The chain uses TRBV27 and TRBJ1-1, with D perhaps matching TRBD1 (5 bases). V was pared by 5 bases and J by 4 bases, with 14 bases between. There are 14 residues in the CDR3. Germline V gene sequence: CDR1 MNHEY, CDR2 SMNVEV (reference sequence). This chain's CDR3 is CASSIRSGATEAFF. The CDR3 nucleotides read TGTGCCAGCAGTATCCGCAGTGGGGCCACTGAAGCTTTCTTT.

The chain employs TRBV29-1 and TRBJ1-6; TRBD1 is a possible D gene (6 bases). The CDR3 has 14 amino acids. The V gene's germline CDR1 is SQVTM and CDR2 ANQGSEA. The germline V and J ends were trimmed by 7 bases and 10 bases, with 20 bases remaining between them. The DNA of the CDR3 is TGCAGCGCAAGCACAGGGTACATGAACTCACCCCTCCACTTT. Amino acids: CSASTGYMNSPLHF.

The chain joins TRBV4-2 to TRBJ2-7, with unresolved D. The V and J ends lost 0 bases and 2 bases respectively, with 20 bases between them. CDR1 LGHNA and CDR2 YNFKEQ come from the germline V gene. This CDR3 contains 18 residues. The CDR3 sequence is CASSQDSASPTETYEQYF. For the CDR3, the DNA is TGTGCCAGCAGCCAAGATTCGGCCAGCCCTACGGAGACCTACGAGCAGTACTTC.

The chain is built from TRBV30 and TRBJ2-1; 10 positions match TRBD1. Germline V gene sequence: CDR1 GTSNPN, CDR2 SVGIG (reference sequence). Trimming cost V 4 bases and J 7 bases; bases outside gene matches: 16. There are 17 residues in the CDR3. The CDR3 region is CAWKSASRDRGANEQFF. Written as DNA, the CDR3 is TGTGCCTGGAAATCAGCCTCCCGGGACAGGGGCGCAAATGAGCAGTTCTTC.

This clone was observed a handful of times. The chain couples TRBV29-1 to TRBJ1-1, with TRBD1 matching 7 bases. The CDR3 runs 14 residues. V was pared by 5 bases and J by 3 bases, with 9 bases of the junction left unmatched. Germline loops: CDR1 SQVTM, CDR2 ANQGSEA. CDR3 nucleotides: TGCAGCGTTTTGACAGGGCTGGGGTACACTGAAGCTTTCTTT. This gives the protein CSVLTGLGYTEAFF.

Remarks on this clone: Other DNA sequences within the sample encode an identical CDR3. The J gene is TRBJ1-5, the V gene TRBV7-2; D call uncertain. Trimming pared 5 bases from V and 2 bases from J, leaving 7 bases between. The CDR3 consists of 13 residues. Germline V gives CDR1 SGHTA, CDR2 FQGNSA. The CDR3 here is CASSPPGNQPQHF. The CDR3 bases are TGTGCCAGCAGCCCTCCAGGCAATCAGCCCCAGCATTTT.

This clone was counted between two and nine times. This CDR3 is CSAGTGPRGGYTF. CDR3 bases: TGCAGCGCTGGGACAGGGCCCAGAGGTGGCTACACCTTC. The chain links TRBV29-1 to TRBJ1-2; TRBD1 agrees at 9 bases. Germline CDR1 is SQVTM and CDR2 is ANQGSEA. This CDR3 has 13 amino acids. Germline trimming cut 7 bases from V and 7 bases from J; bases unmatched to any gene: 10.

The chain carries TRBV5-4 and TRBJ2-1; D is ambiguous. Germline V gene lookup returns CDR1 SGHNT and CDR2 YYREEE (reference sequence). The CDR3 contains 13 residues. V was shortened by 0 bases and J by 5 bases, with 6 bases between the two germline ends. The chain's CDR3 is CASSLALNNEQFF. DNA for the CDR3: TGTGCCAGCAGCTTGGCTCTTAACAATGAGCAGTTCTTC. Filled out from reference TRBV5-4 and TRBJ2-1, the complete variable domain reads ETGVTQSPTHLIKTRGQQVTLRCSSQSGHNTVSWYQQALGQGPQFIFQYYREEENGRGNFPPRFSGLQFPNYSSELNVNALELDDSALYLCASSLALNNEQFFGPGTRLTVL.

The chain employs TRBV29-1 and TRBJ2-1, with D perhaps TRBD1 (6 bases). The CDR3 runs to 14 residues. Germline assignment: CDR1 SQVTM and CDR2 ANQGSEA. V shed 4 bases and J shed 3 bases, with 13 bases lying between them. The CDR3 DNA reads as TGCAGCGTTGCCGGGACATCAAACTACAATGAGCAGTTCTTC. It encodes CSVAGTSNYNEQFF.

V and J are TRBV4-1 and TRBJ2-3; possibly TRBD1 for D (5 bases). CDR1 and CDR2 (germline): MGHRA, YSYEKL. This CDR3 has 16 residues. Trimming pared 1 base from V and 3 bases from J, leaving 14 bases between. DNA of the CDR3: TGCGCCAGCAGCCAAGTCGTCGCAGGGCTTACAGATACGCAGTATTTT. Its translation is CASSQVVAGLTDTQYF.

This clone occurred once. The chain couples TRBV30 to TRBJ2-2; D ambiguous. Germline CDR1 reads GTSNPN; CDR2 reads SVGIG (reference sequence). The CDR3 runs 11 residues. The V and J ends lost 4 bases and 8 bases respectively, with 8 bases between them. The CDR3 sequence is CAWTSVGELFF. The CDR3 nucleotides are TGTGCCTGGACCTCGGTAGGGGAGCTGTTTTTT. The full variable domain, with the rest looked up from reference TRBV30 and TRBJ2-2, is SQTIHQWPATLVQPVGSPLSLECTVEGTSNPNLYWYRQAAGRGLQLLFYSVGIGQISSEVPQNLSASRPQDRQFILSSKKLLLSDSGFYLCAWTSVGELFFGEGSRLTVL.

The chain links TRBV6-6 to TRBJ2-5; a possible D gene is TRBD1 (5 bases). The V gene lost 0 bases and the J gene lost 4 bases, with 15 bases spanning the gap. Germline V CDR1 and CDR2: MNHNY, SVGAGI (reference sequence). The CDR3 spans 16 residues. The CDR3 loop is CASSYSKDSPPETQYF. CDR3 DNA sequence: TGTGCCAGCAGTTACTCGAAAGACAGCCCACCAGAGACCCAGTACTTC.

This clone was observed a handful of times. The chain joins TRBV5-1 to TRBJ2-7, with unresolved D. The CDR3 loop spans 15 amino acids. The germline V and J ends were trimmed by 1 base and 2 bases, with 13 bases remaining between them. Germline assignment: CDR1 SGHRS and CDR2 YFSETQ. The CDR3, as DNA: TGCGCCAGCAGCTTGCTGCCAGGTGCCACCTACGAGCAGTACTTC. Translation: CASSLLPGATYEQYF.

This chain connects TRBV6-1 to TRBJ1-5; no reliable D call. Trimming took off 0 bases at V and 5 bases at J, with 2 bases between the two ends. The CDR3 consists of 12 residues. Germline lookup yields CDR1 MNHNS and CDR2 SASEGT. CDR3 sequence (DNA): TGTGCCAGCAGTGAAGCAGATCAGCCCCAGCATTTT. This sequence encodes CASSEADQPQHF.